The rows below give T cell receptor beta chains drawn from one sample of a study of regulatory T cells in long-lasting Graves disease. TCRdb reprocessed the multiplex PCR reads with MiXCR, giving one entry per CDR3 protein. The sample consists of 350,000 to 400,000 distinct CDR3 sequences, roughly a sixth of them appearing once. This sample comprised peripheral blood mononuclear cells (PBMCs), obtained at new diagnosis, from a patient treated with antithyroid drugs. The receptors here all came from a female donor with Graves disease. Both conserved end residues are part of each CDR3. Fields, in order: V gene, J gene, D gene, clone size, CDR3 DNA, CDR3 protein. D genes are given only for firm matches. Expanded clones are given a class, and other clones once, few, many or no size at all.

V gene: TRBV12-3/TRBV12-4; J gene: TRBJ2-7; D gene: -; clone size: -; CDR3 DNA: TGTGCCAGCAGTTTATACCCCAACGAGCAGTACTTC; CDR3 protein: CASSLYPNEQYF
V gene: TRBV5-1; J gene: TRBJ2-7; D gene: TRBD1; clone size: -; CDR3 DNA: TGCGCCAGCAGCTTAAAGACAGGGTCGTCCCTCTACGAGCAGTACTTC; CDR3 protein: CASSLKTGSSLYEQYF
V gene: TRBV28; J gene: TRBJ2-7; D gene: -; clone size: -; CDR3 DNA: TGTGCCAGCAAACCTGCCTCCTACGAGCAGTACTTC; CDR3 protein: CASKPASYEQYF
V gene: TRBV6-2/TRBV6-3; J gene: TRBJ1-1; D gene: -; clone size: -; CDR3 DNA: TGTGCCAGCAGGCCGGGCAGCTCGGAGAGCACTGAAGCTTTCTTT; CDR3 protein: CASRPGSSESTEAFF
V gene: TRBV13; J gene: TRBJ2-3; D gene: -; clone size: few; CDR3 DNA: TGTGCCAGCAGCTTAGCCCATGAGGAGACAGATACGCAGTATTTT; CDR3 protein: CASSLAHEETDTQYF
V gene: TRBV7-9; J gene: TRBJ2-3; D gene: TRBD1; clone size: many; CDR3 DNA: TGTGCCAGCAGCTCCGGACAGGGGGAACATACGCAGTATTTT; CDR3 protein: CASSSGQGEHTQYF
V gene: TRBV20-1; J gene: TRBJ2-1; D gene: TRBD2; clone size: few; CDR3 DNA: TGCAGTGGGGGTATCGGGACTATACTATACAATGAGCAGTTCTTC; CDR3 protein: CSGGIGTILYNEQFF
V gene: TRBV12-3/TRBV12-4; J gene: TRBJ2-2; D gene: TRBD2; clone size: many; CDR3 DNA: TGTGCCAGCAGTTTTGGCGGGGGGGCTGCCGGGGAGCTGTTTTTT; CDR3 protein: CASSFGGGAAGELFF
V gene: TRBV9; J gene: TRBJ2-2; D gene: TRBD2; clone size: few; CDR3 DNA: TGTGCCAGCAGGGGACTAGCGGGAGAGGGCGGGGAGCTGTTTTTT; CDR3 protein: CASRGLAGEGGELFF
V gene: TRBV28; J gene: TRBJ2-3; D gene: TRBD2; clone size: many; CDR3 DNA: TGTGCCAGCAGTTTAACCTTGGCTAGCGGGGGCACAGATACGCAGTATTTT; CDR3 protein: CASSLTLASGGTDTQYF
V gene: TRBV5-1; J gene: TRBJ2-7; D gene: TRBD2; clone size: few; CDR3 DNA: TGCGCCAGCAGCTTGGAACTAGCGGGAGCCAAAGAGCAGTACTTC; CDR3 protein: CASSLELAGAKEQYF
V gene: TRBV15; J gene: TRBJ2-7; D gene: -; clone size: many; CDR3 DNA: TGTGCCACCAGCAGAGTTGGCAACGAGCAGTACTTC; CDR3 protein: CATSRVGNEQYF
V gene: TRBV28; J gene: TRBJ1-1; D gene: -; clone size: few; CDR3 DNA: TGTGCCAGCAGTTCTCCGACACGGAGGGCGTCTGGAGCTTTCTTT; CDR3 protein: CASSSPTRRASGAFF
V gene: TRBV7-2; J gene: TRBJ2-1; D gene: -; clone size: many; CDR3 DNA: TGTGCCAGCAGCCCACGCCGGGGGCTGTCCTACAATGAGCAGTTCTTC; CDR3 protein: CASSPRRGLSYNEQFF
V gene: TRBV20-1; J gene: TRBJ2-2; D gene: -; clone size: many; CDR3 DNA: TGCAGTGCTAGAGAGTCCCGTGGTCGGGGGGAGCTGTTTTTT; CDR3 protein: CSARESRGRGELFF
V gene: TRBV5-1; J gene: TRBJ1-1; D gene: TRBD1; clone size: many; CDR3 DNA: TGCGCCAGCAGCTGGGGACAGGCTGAAGCTTTCTTT; CDR3 protein: CASSWGQAEAFF
V gene: TRBV10-3; J gene: TRBJ1-2; D gene: -; clone size: few; CDR3 DNA: TGTGCCATTTCCCGTGGGGGCGGTAACTATGGCTACACCTTC; CDR3 protein: CAISRGGGNYGYTF
V gene: TRBV28; J gene: TRBJ1-2; D gene: TRBD1; clone size: -; CDR3 DNA: TGTGCCAGCAGTTTGACACGGGACAGGGAGTCCCCACACTATGGCTACACCTTC; CDR3 protein: CASSLTRDRESPHYGYTF
V gene: TRBV28; J gene: TRBJ2-7; D gene: TRBD2; clone size: few; CDR3 DNA: TGTGCCATCTCGACGTGGCAGCTAGCGGGAGCACCCTACGAGCAGTACTTC; CDR3 protein: CAISTWQLAGAPYEQYF
V gene: TRBV24-1; J gene: TRBJ1-5; D gene: -; clone size: few; CDR3 DNA: TGTGCCACCAGTATGGGCAATCAGCCCCAGCATTTT; CDR3 protein: CATSMGNQPQHF
V gene: TRBV5-5; J gene: TRBJ2-5; D gene: TRBD1; clone size: many; CDR3 DNA: TGTGCCAGCAGCTTGGTCCGCAGGGGGCAAGAGACCCAGTACTTC; CDR3 protein: CASSLVRRGQETQYF
V gene: TRBV4-3; J gene: TRBJ2-7; D gene: TRBD2; clone size: -; CDR3 DNA: TGCGCCAGCAGCCACGGGCGGGAGGGGGCCTACGAGCAGTACTTC; CDR3 protein: CASSHGREGAYEQYF
V gene: TRBV4-1; J gene: TRBJ2-5; D gene: -; clone size: few; CDR3 DNA: TGCGCCAGCAGCCAAGATTCTCGCAAAGAGACCCAGTACTTC; CDR3 protein: CASSQDSRKETQYF
V gene: TRBV19; J gene: TRBJ2-1; D gene: -; clone size: -; CDR3 DNA: TGTGCCAGTAATAGGGGCAGGAATGAGCAGTTCTTC; CDR3 protein: CASNRGRNEQFF
V gene: TRBV28; J gene: TRBJ2-1; D gene: -; clone size: many; CDR3 DNA: TGTGCCAGCAGTTCGGGGACATCGTCCTACAATGAGCAGTTCTTC; CDR3 protein: CASSSGTSSYNEQFF
V gene: TRBV5-1; J gene: TRBJ2-5; D gene: -; clone size: many; CDR3 DNA: TGCGCCAGCAGCCGGGGTTTAGGTTTTGAACAAAACAACTTC; CDR3 protein: CASSRGLGFEQNNF
V gene: TRBV5-5; J gene: TRBJ1-3; D gene: -; clone size: few; CDR3 DNA: TGTGCCAGCAGCCGCAGGTTATTCTCTGGAAACACCATATATTTT; CDR3 protein: CASSRRLFSGNTIYF
V gene: TRBV6-5; J gene: TRBJ1-6; D gene: TRBD1; clone size: many; CDR3 DNA: TGTGCCAGCAGTTACGGGGGCAGGGGGCAATCACCCCTCCACTTT; CDR3 protein: CASSYGGRGQSPLHF
V gene: TRBV19; J gene: TRBJ1-5; D gene: -; clone size: -; CDR3 DNA: TGTGCCAGTAGTATCGGAGGAACCCATAGCAATCAGCCCCAGCATTTT; CDR3 protein: CASSIGGTHSNQPQHF
V gene: TRBV10-3; J gene: TRBJ2-3; D gene: -; clone size: few; CDR3 DNA: TGTGCCATCAGTGACTCGGGACGCACAGATACGCAGTATTTT; CDR3 protein: CAISDSGRTDTQYF
V gene: TRBV9; J gene: TRBJ2-7; D gene: TRBD2; clone size: -; CDR3 DNA: TGTGCCAGCTTTCGCCTAGCGGGCATCTACGAGCAGTACTTC; CDR3 protein: CASFRLAGIYEQYF
V gene: TRBV2; J gene: TRBJ2-2; D gene: -; clone size: many; CDR3 DNA: TGTGCCAGCACGGGTTTAGACACCGGGGAGCTGTTTTTT; CDR3 protein: CASTGLDTGELFF
V gene: TRBV6-1; J gene: TRBJ1-1; D gene: -; clone size: -; CDR3 DNA: TGTGCCAGCAGACCCGACAGTGAAGCTTTCTTT; CDR3 protein: CASRPDSEAFF
V gene: TRBV24-1; J gene: TRBJ1-1; D gene: -; clone size: many; CDR3 DNA: TGTGCCACCAGGAAGGGAGGAGGGGCCGACACTGAAGCTTTCTTT; CDR3 protein: CATRKGGGADTEAFF
V gene: TRBV9; J gene: TRBJ1-2; D gene: -; clone size: -; CDR3 DNA: TGTGCCAGCAGCGGGACAGCGTTCTATGGCTACACCTTC; CDR3 protein: CASSGTAFYGYTF
V gene: TRBV20-1; J gene: TRBJ2-7; D gene: -; clone size: -; CDR3 DNA: TGCAGTCCGACAGATATCCAATCATACGAGCAGTACTTC; CDR3 protein: CSPTDIQSYEQYF
V gene: TRBV27; J gene: TRBJ2-1; D gene: TRBD2; clone size: few; CDR3 DNA: TGTGCCAGCAGCCACATTGGACTAGCGGAAGACAATGAGCAGTTCTTC; CDR3 protein: CASSHIGLAEDNEQFF
V gene: TRBV27; J gene: TRBJ2-3; D gene: -; clone size: many; CDR3 DNA: TGTGCCAGCAGTACTTACACAGATACGCAGTATTTT; CDR3 protein: CASSTYTDTQYF
V gene: TRBV12-3/TRBV12-4; J gene: TRBJ2-7; D gene: TRBD1; clone size: many; CDR3 DNA: TGTGCCAGCAGTCACCGGGACAGGGATCTCCACAGGGAGACAGGGATCTCCTACGAGCAGTACTTC; CDR3 protein: CASSHRDRDLHRETGISYEQYF
V gene: TRBV15; J gene: TRBJ1-2; D gene: TRBD1; clone size: many; CDR3 DNA: TGTGCCACCAGCTTGGACAGGATACATGGCTACACCTTC; CDR3 protein: CATSLDRIHGYTF
V gene: TRBV9; J gene: TRBJ1-4; D gene: -; clone size: few; CDR3 DNA: TGTGCCAGCAGCGTAGGCAGGGGAGGTGAAAAACTGTTTTTT; CDR3 protein: CASSVGRGGEKLFF
V gene: TRBV30; J gene: TRBJ2-4; D gene: -; clone size: many; CDR3 DNA: TGTGCCTGGGAACGGAGGGGTACCGAAAACATTCAGTACTTC; CDR3 protein: CAWERRGTENIQYF
V gene: TRBV7-2; J gene: TRBJ2-1; D gene: -; clone size: many; CDR3 DNA: TGTGCCAGCAGCTTAGTAGCCGGGAACAATGAGCAGTTCTTC; CDR3 protein: CASSLVAGNNEQFF
V gene: TRBV3-1; J gene: TRBJ2-2; D gene: -; clone size: many; CDR3 DNA: TGTGCCAGCAGCCTCTGGGGGTCCGGGGAGCTGTTTTTT; CDR3 protein: CASSLWGSGELFF
V gene: TRBV7-2; J gene: TRBJ2-3; D gene: TRBD2; clone size: -; CDR3 DNA: TGTGCCAGCAGCCCGTCTTTTGAGCGGGAGGGCGCAGATACGCAGTATTTT; CDR3 protein: CASSPSFEREGADTQYF
V gene: TRBV6-2/TRBV6-3; J gene: TRBJ1-6; D gene: TRBD1; clone size: many; CDR3 DNA: TGTGCCAGCAGTTTCGGACAGGCCAATTCACCCCTCCACTTT; CDR3 protein: CASSFGQANSPLHF
V gene: TRBV29-1; J gene: TRBJ2-5; D gene: TRBD1; clone size: -; CDR3 DNA: TGCAGCGTTGACCTACTTCTACAGGGGTCGGGGGAGACCCAGTACTTC; CDR3 protein: CSVDLLLQGSGETQYF
V gene: TRBV6-1; J gene: TRBJ2-4; D gene: TRBD2; clone size: many; CDR3 DNA: TGTGCCAGCAGTGACACTAGCGGGGTCAACATTCAGTACTTC; CDR3 protein: CASSDTSGVNIQYF
V gene: TRBV3-1; J gene: TRBJ1-6; D gene: TRBD1; clone size: many; CDR3 DNA: TGTGCCAGCAGCCAAGGACAGGGGGAATCACCCCTCCACTTT; CDR3 protein: CASSQGQGESPLHF
V gene: TRBV7-9; J gene: TRBJ2-3; D gene: -; clone size: many; CDR3 DNA: TGTGCCAGCACCAATAGACAGCGGACTAGCACAGATACGCAGTATTTT; CDR3 protein: CASTNRQRTSTDTQYF
V gene: TRBV19; J gene: TRBJ2-1; D gene: TRBD1; clone size: -; CDR3 DNA: TGTGCCAGTAGTAGTCCCACAGGGGGAATCGAGAATGAGCAGTTCTTC; CDR3 protein: CASSSPTGGIENEQFF
V gene: TRBV6-2/TRBV6-3; J gene: TRBJ2-2; D gene: -; clone size: -; CDR3 DNA: TGTGCCAGCAGTTACCCAGGACAATCCACCGGGGAGCTGTTTTTT; CDR3 protein: CASSYPGQSTGELFF
V gene: TRBV20-1; J gene: TRBJ2-1; D gene: -; clone size: many; CDR3 DNA: TGCAGTGCTGCTCAGGGAACGAGGCGGGCTTACAATGAGCAGTTCTTC; CDR3 protein: CSAAQGTRRAYNEQFF
V gene: TRBV27; J gene: TRBJ1-1; D gene: -; clone size: many; CDR3 DNA: TGTGCCAGCAGCGACCGGGGGTACACTGAAGCTTTCTTT; CDR3 protein: CASSDRGYTEAFF